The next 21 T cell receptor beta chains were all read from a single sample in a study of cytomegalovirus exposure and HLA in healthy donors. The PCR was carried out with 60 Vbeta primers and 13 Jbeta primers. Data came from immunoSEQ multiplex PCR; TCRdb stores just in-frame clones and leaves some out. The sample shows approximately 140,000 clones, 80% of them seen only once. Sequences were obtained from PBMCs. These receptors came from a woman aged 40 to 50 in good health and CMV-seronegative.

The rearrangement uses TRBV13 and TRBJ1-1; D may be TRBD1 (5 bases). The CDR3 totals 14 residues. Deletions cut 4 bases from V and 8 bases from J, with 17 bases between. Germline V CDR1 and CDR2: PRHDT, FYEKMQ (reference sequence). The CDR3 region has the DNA TGTGCCAGCAGCTACCCGGGACCGGGGGGAGAAGCTTTCTTT. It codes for CASSYPGPGGEAFF.

CDR3 coding DNA: TGTGCCAGCAGCGCCGACAACGGCGGGAGAGTGGCCCAGTACTTC. The encoded protein is CASSADNGGRVAQYF. The genes are TRBV9 and TRBJ2-5; 7 bases agree with TRBD2. CDR3 length equals 15 residues. J gave up 9 bases and V 3 bases, and 14 bases lay outside the gene matches. Germline-derived CDR1 and CDR2 are SGDLS and YYNGEE.

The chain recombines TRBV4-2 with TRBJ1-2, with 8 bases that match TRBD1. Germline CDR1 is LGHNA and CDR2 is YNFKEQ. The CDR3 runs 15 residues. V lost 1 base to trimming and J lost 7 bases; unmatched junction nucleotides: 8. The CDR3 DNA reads TGTGCCAGCAGCCAAGGAGGGACAGGTCGGAGTGGCTACACCTTC. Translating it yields CASSQGGTGRSGYTF.

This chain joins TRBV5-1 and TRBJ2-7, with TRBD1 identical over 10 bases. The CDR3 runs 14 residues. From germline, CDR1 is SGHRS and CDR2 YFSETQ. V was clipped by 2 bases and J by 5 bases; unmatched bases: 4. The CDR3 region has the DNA TGCGCCAGCAGCTTCGGGACAGGGGTGAACGAGCAGTACTTC. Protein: CASSFGTGVNEQYF.

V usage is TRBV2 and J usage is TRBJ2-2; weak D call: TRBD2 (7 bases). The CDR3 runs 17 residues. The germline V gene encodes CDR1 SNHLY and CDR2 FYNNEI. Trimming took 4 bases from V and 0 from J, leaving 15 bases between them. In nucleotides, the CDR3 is TGTGCCAGCAGTGGTGGGCCGGGGGGCCCGAACACCGGGGAGCTGTTTTTT. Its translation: CASSGGPGGPNTGELFF.

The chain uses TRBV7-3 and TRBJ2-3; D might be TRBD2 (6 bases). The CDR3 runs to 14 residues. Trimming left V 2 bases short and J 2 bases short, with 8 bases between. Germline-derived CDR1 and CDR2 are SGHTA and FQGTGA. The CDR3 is CASSLGGTTDTQYF. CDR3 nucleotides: TGTGCCAGCAGCTTAGGGGGGACCACAGATACGCAGTATTTT.

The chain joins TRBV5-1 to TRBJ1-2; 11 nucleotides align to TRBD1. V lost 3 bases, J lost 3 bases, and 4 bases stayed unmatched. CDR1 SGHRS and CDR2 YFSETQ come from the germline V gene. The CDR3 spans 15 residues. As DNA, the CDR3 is TGCGCCAGCAGCTCCGGGACAGGGGGTTACTATGGCTACACCTTC. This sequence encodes CASSSGTGGYYGYTF.

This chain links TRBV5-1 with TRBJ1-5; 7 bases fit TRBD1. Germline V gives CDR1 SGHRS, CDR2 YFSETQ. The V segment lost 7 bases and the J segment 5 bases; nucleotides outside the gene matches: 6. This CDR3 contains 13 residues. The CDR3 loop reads CASAQGVDQPQHF. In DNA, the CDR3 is TGCGCCAGCGCCCAGGGGGTGGATCAGCCCCAGCATTTT.

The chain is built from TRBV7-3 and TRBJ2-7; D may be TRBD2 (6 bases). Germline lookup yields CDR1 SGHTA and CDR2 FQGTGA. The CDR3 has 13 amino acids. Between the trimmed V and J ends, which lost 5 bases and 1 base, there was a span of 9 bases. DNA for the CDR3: TGTGCCAGCAGCCCCGGGACTTCCTACGAGCAGTACTTC. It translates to CASSPGTSYEQYF.

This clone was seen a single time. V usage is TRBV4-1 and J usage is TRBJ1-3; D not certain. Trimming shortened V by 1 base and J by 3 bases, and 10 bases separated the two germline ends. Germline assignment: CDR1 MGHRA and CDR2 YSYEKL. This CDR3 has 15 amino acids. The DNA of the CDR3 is TGCGCCAGCAGCCAAGGGTTTCAGTTTGGAAACACCATATATTTT. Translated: CASSQGFQFGNTIYF.

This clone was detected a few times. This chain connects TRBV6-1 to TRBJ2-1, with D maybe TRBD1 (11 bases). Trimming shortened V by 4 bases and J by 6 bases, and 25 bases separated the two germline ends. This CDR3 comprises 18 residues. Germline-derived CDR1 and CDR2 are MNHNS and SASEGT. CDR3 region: CASSGTGGNLAGGNEQFF. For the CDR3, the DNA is TGTGCCAGCAGTGGGACAGGGGGCAACTTAGCGGGAGGCAATGAGCAGTTCTTC.

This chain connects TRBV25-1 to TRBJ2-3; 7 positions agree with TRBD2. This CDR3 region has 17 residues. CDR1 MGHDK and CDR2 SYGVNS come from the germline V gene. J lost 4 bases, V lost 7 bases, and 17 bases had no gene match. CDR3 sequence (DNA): TGTGCCAGCATTTCCGTGGGGAAGCGGGGTCCCCCAGATACGCAGTATTTT. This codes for CASISVGKRGPPDTQYF.

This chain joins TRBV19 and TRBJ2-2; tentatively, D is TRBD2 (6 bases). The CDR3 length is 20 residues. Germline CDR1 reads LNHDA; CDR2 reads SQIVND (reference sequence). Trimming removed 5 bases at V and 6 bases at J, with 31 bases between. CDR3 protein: CASSGARRGIEARPAGELFF. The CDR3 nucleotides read TGTGCCAGTAGTGGGGCAAGACGGGGGATAGAGGCTAGGCCCGCCGGGGAGCTGTTTTTT. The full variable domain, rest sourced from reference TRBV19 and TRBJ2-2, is DGGITQSPKYLFRKEGQNVTLSCEQNLNHDAMYWYRQDPGQGLRLIYYSQIVNDFQKGDIAEGYSVSREKKESFPLTVTSAQKNPTAFYLCASSGARRGIEARPAGELFFGEGSRLTVL.

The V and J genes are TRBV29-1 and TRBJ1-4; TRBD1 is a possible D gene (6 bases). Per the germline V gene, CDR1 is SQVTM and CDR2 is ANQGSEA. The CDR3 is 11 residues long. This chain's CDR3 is CCGGAGEKLFF. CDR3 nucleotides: TGCTGTGGGGGGGCGGGTGAAAAACTGTTTTTT.

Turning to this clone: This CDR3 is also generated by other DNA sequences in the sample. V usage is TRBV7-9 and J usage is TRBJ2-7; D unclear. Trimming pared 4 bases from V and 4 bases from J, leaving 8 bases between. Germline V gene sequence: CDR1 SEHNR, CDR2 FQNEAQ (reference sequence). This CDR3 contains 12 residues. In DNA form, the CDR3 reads TGTGCCAGCAGCTCGTCTAGTTACGAGCAGTACTTC. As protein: CASSSSSYEQYF.

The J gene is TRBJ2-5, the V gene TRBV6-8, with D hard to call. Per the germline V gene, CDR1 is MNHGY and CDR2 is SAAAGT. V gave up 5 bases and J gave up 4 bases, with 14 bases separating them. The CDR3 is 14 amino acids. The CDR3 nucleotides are TGTGCCAGCAGTATTCCAGGTGTCGGAGAGACCCAGTACTTC. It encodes CASSIPGVGETQYF.

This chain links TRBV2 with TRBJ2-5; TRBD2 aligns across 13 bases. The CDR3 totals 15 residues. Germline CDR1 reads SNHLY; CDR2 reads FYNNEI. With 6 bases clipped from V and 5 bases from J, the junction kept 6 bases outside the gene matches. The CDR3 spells CASSATSGGSETQYF. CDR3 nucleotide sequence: TGTGCCAGCAGCGCGACTAGCGGGGGGAGTGAGACCCAGTACTTC.

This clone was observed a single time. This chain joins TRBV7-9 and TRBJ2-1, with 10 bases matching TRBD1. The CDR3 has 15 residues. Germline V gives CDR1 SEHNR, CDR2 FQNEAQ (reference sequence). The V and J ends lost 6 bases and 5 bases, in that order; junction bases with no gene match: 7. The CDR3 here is CASRPGQGIDNEQFF. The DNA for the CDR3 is TGTGCCAGCAGACCGGGACAGGGGATAGACAATGAGCAGTTCTTC.

The DNA for the CDR3 is TGTGCCAGCAGCGTAGGCTTCGGGGGGTCCTACAATGAGCAGTTCTTC. Encoded protein: CASSVGFGGSYNEQFF. The V gene is TRBV9, the J gene TRBJ2-1; 7 nucleotides line up with TRBD2. V lost 0 bases to trimming and J lost 1 base; unmatched junction nucleotides: 4. The CDR3 runs to 16 residues. Germline CDR1 is SGDLS and CDR2 is YYNGEE.

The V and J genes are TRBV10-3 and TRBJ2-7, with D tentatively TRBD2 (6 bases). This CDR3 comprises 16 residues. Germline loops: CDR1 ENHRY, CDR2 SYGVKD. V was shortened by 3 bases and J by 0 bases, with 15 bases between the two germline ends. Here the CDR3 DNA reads TGTGCCATCAGTGACCCTTCTAGCGCCAGCTCCTACGAGCAGTACTTC. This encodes CAISDPSSASSYEQYF.

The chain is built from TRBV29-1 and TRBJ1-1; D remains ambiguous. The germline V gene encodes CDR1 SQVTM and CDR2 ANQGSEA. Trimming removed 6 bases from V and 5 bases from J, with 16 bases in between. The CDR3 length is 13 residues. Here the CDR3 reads CSVALRSGTEAFF. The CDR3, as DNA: TGCAGCGTGGCCCTGAGGTCCGGGACTGAAGCTTTCTTT.